This passage covers 17 T cell receptor beta chains from one sample sequenced in a study of shared clonotypes between healthy human individuals. TCRdb's copy holds only in-frame clones and misses some; the assay was immunoSEQ multiplex PCR. Among some 2,400,000 clones listed, under 97% were seen once. The sequencing sample was made of naive CD4+ T cells sorted from blood. The subset was: CD45RA+ positively selected. The source of these receptors is a man aged 18-30 years in good health.

The rearrangement joins TRBV21-1 to TRBJ1-6. TRBV21-1 is reported as a pseudogene. The CDR3 length is 17 residues. CDR3: CASSKWGGEAYNSPLHF. CDR3 DNA: TGTGCCAGCAGCAAATGGGGAGGGGAAGCTTATAATTCACCCCTCCACTTT.

The chain employs TRBV19 and TRBJ1-6; D unresolved. V lost 6 bases, J lost 0 bases, and 9 bases lay in between. This CDR3 has 15 amino acids. Germline V gene lookup returns CDR1 LNHDA and CDR2 SQIVND (reference sequence). The CDR3 loop is CASRDVSSYNSPLHF. DNA of the CDR3: TGTGCCAGTAGGGACGTGAGCTCCTATAATTCACCCCTCCACTTT.

This clone was recorded once. The rearrangement links TRBV5-1 to TRBJ2-5; D is perhaps TRBD1 (6 bases). Germline V gives CDR1 SGHRS, CDR2 YFSETQ. V was pared by 0 bases and J by 1 base, with 16 bases between. The CDR3 runs 17 residues. CDR3 in DNA: TGCGCCAGCAGCTTGGGTTGGACAGCGCGTTCCCAAGAGACCCAGTACTTC. Translation: CASSLGWTARSQETQYF.

The rearrangement uses TRBV28 and TRBJ1-6, with 7 positions matching TRBD1. Germline CDR1 and CDR2: MDHEN and SYDVKM. The CDR3 extends over 15 amino acids. The V and J ends lost 2 bases and 10 bases, in that order; junction bases with no gene match: 8. CDR3 region: CASSLVPQGSSPLHF. The CDR3 DNA follows: TGTGCCAGCAGTTTAGTTCCACAGGGGAGCTCACCCCTCCACTTT.

The count of this clone is one. V and J are TRBV6-5 and TRBJ2-1; no clear D. CDR1 is MNHEY and CDR2 is SVGAGI in the germline V gene. The CDR3 totals 13 residues. Trimming took 5 bases from V and 5 from J, leaving 10 bases between them. The CDR3 nucleotides read TGTGCCAGCAGTAGAAGGTATAACAATGAGCAGTTCTTC. Translated, it gives CASSRRYNNEQFF.

This chain connects TRBV6-5 to TRBJ1-4, with a weak D call TRBD1 (5 bases). The CDR3 runs to 15 residues. The V gene lost 3 bases and the J gene lost 8 bases, with 16 bases spanning the gap. Looked up from germline, CDR1 is MNHEY and CDR2 is SVGAGI. CDR3 region: CASSYDWQGGEKLFF. Written as DNA, the CDR3 is TGTGCCAGCAGTTATGATTGGCAGGGTGGCGAAAAACTGTTTTTT.

The rearrangement links TRBV6-6 to TRBJ1-3; 8 positions agree with TRBD1. CDR1 and CDR2 (germline): MNHNY, SVGAGI (reference sequence). There are 16 residues in the CDR3. J lost 4 bases, V lost 0 bases, and 5 bases had no gene match. The CDR3 reads CASSYSDRVLGNTIYF. The CDR3, as DNA: TGTGCCAGCAGTTACTCGGACAGGGTTTTGGGAAACACCATATATTTT.

V is TRBV7-3 and J is TRBJ1-6; possible D gene TRBD1, 5 bases. Per germline, CDR1 SGHTA and CDR2 FQGTGA. CDR3 length: 16 amino acids. V dropped 2 bases and J dropped 4 bases, with 12 bases sitting between them. Written as DNA, the CDR3 is TGTGCCAGCAGCTTAGCACCGGGACGGTATAATTCACCCCTCCACTTT. Amino acids: CASSLAPGRYNSPLHF.

This clone was recorded only once. J is TRBJ1-1 and V is TRBV2, with D uncertain. Trimming took off 1 base at V and 5 bases at J, with 8 bases between the two ends. CDR1 and CDR2 (germline): SNHLY, FYNNEI. The CDR3 runs to 13 residues. Here the CDR3 reads CASSEDFLTEAFF. In DNA form, the CDR3 reads TGTGCCAGCAGTGAAGACTTTCTGACTGAAGCTTTCTTT.

Turning to this clone: The same CDR3 also results from other DNA sequences found in this sample. The chain combines TRBV5-4 with TRBJ1-2; D is ambiguous. Germline loops: CDR1 SGHNT, CDR2 YYREEE (reference sequence). CDR3 length: 13 amino acids. Trimming shortened V by 1 base and J by 2 bases, and 6 bases separated the two germline ends. CDR3 sequence (DNA): TGTGCCAGCAGCTTGAGAGGGAACTATGGCTACACCTTC. This gives the protein CASSLRGNYGYTF.

As concerns this clone: Other DNA sequences in this specimen translate into the identical CDR3. The CDR3 spells CASSPRGSNTEAFF. CDR3 in DNA: TGTGCCAGCTCACCGCGGGGGTCGAACACTGAAGCTTTCTTT. The chain employs TRBV18 and TRBJ1-1; D perhaps matches TRBD1 (5 bases). V was cut by 3 bases and J by 1 base, with 9 bases left in between. The CDR3 is 14 amino acids. The germline V gene encodes CDR1 KGHSH and CDR2 LQKENI. Full variable domain (missing parts from reference TRBV18 and TRBJ1-1): NAGVMQNPRHLVRRRGQEARLRCSPMKGHSHVYWYRQLPEEGLKFMVYLQKENIIDESGMPKERFSAEFPKEGPSILRIQQVVRGDSAAYFCASSPRGSNTEAFFGQGTRLTVV.

The chain couples TRBV9 to TRBJ1-2, with 7 bases fitting TRBD1. V gave up 4 bases and J gave up 1 base; unmatched junction bases: 10. The CDR3 is made up of 16 amino acids. Germline CDR1 and CDR2: SGDLS and YYNGEE. As DNA, the CDR3 is TGTGCCAGCAGCCCACGGGACAGCGTGGTTAACTATGGCTACACCTTC. Amino acid sequence: CASSPRDSVVNYGYTF.

This chain uses TRBV10-1 with TRBJ2-3; D call uncertain. CDR1 and CDR2 (germline): WNHNN, SYGVQD (reference sequence). V dropped 3 bases and J dropped 0 bases, with 4 bases sitting between them. The CDR3 consists of 13 residues. As DNA, the CDR3 is TGCGCCAGCAGTGAATATAGCACAGATACGCAGTATTTT. It yields the protein CASSEYSTDTQYF.

The V gene is TRBV4-1, the J gene TRBJ2-7; no definite D call. Trimming removed 0 bases at V and 4 bases at J, with 10 bases between. The CDR3 extends over 14 amino acids. From germline, CDR1 is MGHRA and CDR2 YSYEKL. The CDR3 DNA reads as TGCGCCAGCAGCCAAGATCCCCTGGGGTACGAGCAGTACTTC. This encodes CASSQDPLGYEQYF.

This clone showed up just a few times. This chain uses TRBV2 with TRBJ2-7, with D hard to call. CDR1 SNHLY and CDR2 FYNNEI come from the germline V gene. The ends were cut back, 3 bases at V and 0 bases at J, with 12 bases in the middle. The CDR3 runs to 15 residues. DNA for the CDR3: TGTGCCAGCAGTGAGGGCAGGAAGAGCTCCTACGAGCAGTACTTC. Its protein product is CASSEGRKSSYEQYF. The whole variable domain, filled in from reference TRBV2 and TRBJ2-7, reads EPEVTQTPSHQVTQMGQEVILRCVPISNHLYFYWYRQILGQKVEFLVSFYNNEISEKSEIFDDQFSVERPDGSNFTLKIRSTKLEDSAMYFCASSEGRKSSYEQYFGPGTRLTVT.

V usage is TRBV29-1 and J usage is TRBJ1-1; D may be TRBD1 (6 bases). Trimming took off 7 bases at V and 0 bases at J, with 12 bases between the two ends. Germline lookup yields CDR1 SQVTM and CDR2 ANQGSEA. The CDR3 has 13 amino acids. The CDR3 loop reads CSGETGLNTEAFF. The CDR3 region has the DNA TGCAGCGGAGAGACAGGTTTGAACACTGAAGCTTTCTTT.

The J gene is TRBJ2-2, the V gene TRBV25-1; a possible D gene is TRBD1 (5 bases). CDR3 length: 15 amino acids. With 3 bases removed from V and 5 bases from J, the gap between germline ends came to 13 bases. Germline V gene sequence: CDR1 MGHDK, CDR2 SYGVNS. The CDR3 bases are TGTGCCAGCAGTGATATACAGGCTGATACCGGGGAGCTGTTTTTT. It is translated as CASSDIQADTGELFF.